Reported below is one T cell receptor (beta chain). The antigen is undetermined. The libraries were made with immunoSEQ version 4 in survey mode. Genomic DNA was diluted to around 9.3 ng/uL, up to roughly 1 ug per sample. Some clones are missing from TCRdb's copy, which holds only in-frame ones; the method was immunoSEQ multiplex PCR. The table lists about 27,000 clones, approximately 79% of them singletons, with approximately 1.7% in the top ten. The entry originates in a study of persistence of HIV-infected CD4 T cells. V lost 1 base to trimming and J lost 7 bases, with 12 bases between them. Germline V gene sequence: CDR1 SGHRS, CDR2 YFSETQ. The CDR3 totals 15 residues. An overlapping HIV-1 Gag peptide pool stimulated these cells at approximately 0.91 ug/peptide/mL. CD4+ T cells upregulating both CD40 ligand and CD69 were sorted as responding cells. Adults with HIV-1 started suppressive ART while chronically infected. Inclusion required CMV-positive serology and CD4+ counts above 400 cells/uL.

Study findings and constraints: TCRbeta richness was lower in CMV- and Gag-responding cells than in anti-CD3/anti-CD28-responding cells.

This TCR came from an adult man with HIV who was CMV-seropositive. The V and J genes are TRBV5-1 and TRBJ1-6; no clear D. The sequencing used CD4+ T cells sorted from PBMCs after approximately 19-hour stimulation, collected from a patient who received antiretroviral therapy. The CDR3, as DNA: TGCGCCAGCAGCTTGCTGGAGGGTGGAAATTCACCCCTCCACTTT. Protein product: CASSLLEGGNSPLHF.